Listed below are T cell receptor beta chains from one sample, sequenced in a study of a mutant IDH1 vaccine in newly diagnosed glioma. Sequencing used immunoSEQ multiplex PCR; TCRdb keeps in-frame clones, though not all of them. The sample holds 60,000 to 85,000 clones; more than 70% are singletons and the top ten take roughly 0.74%. Antigen specificity for these receptors is unknown. The material sequenced was PBMCs, taken from a glioma patient whose treatment included an IDH1 peptide vaccine. The origin of the receptors is a woman between 50 and 59 years old with glioma. CDR3s include the opening cysteine and the closing phenylalanine or tryptophan. Each record gives: clone size, V gene, CDR3 length, J gene, D gene, CDR3 DNA, CDR3 protein. The D gene is left open where the match is weak. Size is stated for part of the rows, as once, few or many counts, or as a class when the clone is expanded.

few,TRBV9,11,TRBJ1-1,-,TGTGCCAGCAGTTCTGCCGGAGGAGCTTTCTTT,CASSSAGGAFF
-,TRBV5-1,12,TRBJ2-5,-,TGCGCCAGCAGCTTGGTGCCAGAGACCCAGTACTTC,CASSLVPETQYF
-,TRBV13,14,TRBJ1-2,TRBD1,TGTGCCAGCAGCTCTACAGGGCGACAGGGTGGCTACACCTTC,CASSSTGRQGGYTF
-,TRBV7-3,16,TRBJ2-3,TRBD2,TGTGCCAGCAGCTTAGAACTAGCGGGGAGCACAGATACGCAGTATTTT,CASSLELAGSTDTQYF
-,TRBV9,15,TRBJ2-3,TRBD2,TGTGCCAGCAGCGTAGCGGGAGGAGCCTTTGATACGCAGTATTTT,CASSVAGGAFDTQYF
-,TRBV28,18,TRBJ2-7,TRBD2,TGTGCCAGCAGCCCCCACCGCTCTCCGGGACTAGCGACCTACGAGCAGTACTTC,CASSPHRSPGLATYEQYF
-,TRBV28,15,TRBJ2-3,TRBD2,TGTGCCAGCAGTTACACTAGCGACAGCACAGATACGCAGTATTTT,CASSYTSDSTDTQYF
-,TRBV18,16,TRBJ2-2,TRBD2,TGTGCCAGCTCACTAGGGACTAGCGGCGACACCGGGGAGCTGTTTTTT,CASSLGTSGDTGELFF
-,TRBV7-8,15,TRBJ2-1,-,TGTGCCAGCAGTGGGGTAACCCGCTCCTACAATGAGCAGTTCTTC,CASSGVTRSYNEQFF
-,TRBV5-6,18,TRBJ2-2,-,TGTGCCAGCAACTTCCGTCTTACTAGCTACTCGAACACCGGGGAGCTGTTTTTT,CASNFRLTSYSNTGELFF
-,TRBV28,12,TRBJ1-2,-,TGTGCCAGCGGACGCATCAACTATGGCTACACCTTC,CASGRINYGYTF
few,TRBV25-1,14,TRBJ1-4,TRBD1,TGTGCCAGCAGTGATGGACAGGGGGTGGAAAAACTGTTTTTT,CASSDGQGVEKLFF
-,TRBV19,13,TRBJ1-2,-,TGTGCCAGTAGTATCCTCAGGGACTATGGCTACACCTTC,CASSILRDYGYTF
-,TRBV5-1,14,TRBJ1-2,-,TGCGCCAGCAGCCCAGGGACGGGAGGGGATGGCTACACCTTC,CASSPGTGGDGYTF
-,TRBV7-9,14,TRBJ2-5,TRBD2,TGTGCCAGCAGCTTAGGACTAGCCGAAGAGACCCAGTACTTC,CASSLGLAEETQYF
-,TRBV4-1,15,TRBJ1-2,-,TGCGCCAGCAGCCAAGGCGAGAGGGGGGCGGATGGCTACACCTTC,CASSQGERGADGYTF
-,TRBV6-5,16,TRBJ1-3,TRBD1,TGTGCCAGCAGTTACCTCCGACAGGGGGCTGGAAACACCATATATTTT,CASSYLRQGAGNTIYF
-,TRBV9,17,TRBJ2-2,TRBD2,TGTGCCAGCAGCGCTCCTAAGGGACTAGCGGCCACCGGGGAGCTGTTTTTT,CASSAPKGLAATGELFF
-,TRBV5-1,14,TRBJ2-3,TRBD1,TGCGCCAGCAGCGGGGGACAGGGCGCAGATACGCAGTATTTT,CASSGGQGADTQYF
few,TRBV5-4,14,TRBJ2-2,-,TGTGCCAGCAGCTTCGACCCGCGGACCGGGGAGCTGTTTTTT,CASSFDPRTGELFF
-,TRBV27,14,TRBJ2-7,-,TGTGCCAGCAGGCCGATTGGGGGTTCCTACGAGCAGTACTTC,CASRPIGGSYEQYF
once,TRBV7-6,13,TRBJ1-2,-,TGTGCCAGCAGCTTAATCCAAAGGGAAGGCTACACCTTC,CASSLIQREGYTF
once,TRBV28,18,TRBJ1-1,TRBD1,TGTGCCAGCAGGCCCCCGCCGGGACAGGGGGCCGGGAACACTGAAGCTTTCTTT,CASRPPPGQGAGNTEAFF
-,TRBV30,16,TRBJ2-1,-,TGTGCCTGGAGTTACCCAAGGGGGAGGGCCTACAATGAGCAGTTCTTC,CAWSYPRGRAYNEQFF
-,TRBV19,13,TRBJ1-2,TRBD1,TGTGCCAGTAGTCCCGGACAGGGGGCGAGCTACACCTTC,CASSPGQGASYTF
-,TRBV30,12,TRBJ1-2,-,TGTGCCTGGAGTGTAACCGGGAGTGGCTACACCTTC,CAWSVTGSGYTF
-,TRBV28,14,TRBJ1-4,-,TGTGCCAGCAGTTTATTTGAGGGGGACGAAAAACTGTTTTTT,CASSLFEGDEKLFF
-,TRBV27,15,TRBJ1-2,TRBD1,TGTGCCAGCAGGTCTAGGACAGGGGTGAACTATGGCTACACCTTC,CASRSRTGVNYGYTF
once,TRBV5-1,16,TRBJ1-6,-,TGCGCCAGCAGCTTGAAGGGTTGGTCCTATAATTCACCCCTCCACTTT,CASSLKGWSYNSPLHF
-,TRBV7-4,11,TRBJ2-7,-,TGTGCCAGCAGCTCCAACTACGAGCAGTACTTC,CASSSNYEQYF
few,TRBV2,13,TRBJ2-7,-,TGTGCCAGCAGTATCTTCCAGACCTACGAGCAGTACTTC,CASSIFQTYEQYF
-,TRBV30,13,TRBJ2-3,-,TGTGCCTGGAGTGTACTAGCTCTCGGTACGCAGTATTTT,CAWSVLALGTQYF
-,TRBV25-1,12,TRBJ2-1,-,TGTGCCAGCAGTGCCTTTTACAATGAGCAGTTCTTC,CASSAFYNEQFF
-,TRBV2,14,TRBJ2-1,-,TGTGCCAGCATCGGCCCGAGCTCCTACAATGAGCAGTTCTTC,CASIGPSSYNEQFF
-,TRBV9,14,TRBJ2-2,TRBD2,TGTGCCAGCAGTGCTACGGGGGGAGACGGGGAGCTGTTTTTT,CASSATGGDGELFF
-,TRBV5-5,14,TRBJ1-5,-,TGTGCCAGCAGCTTGGTGCTGGGGATGTCGCCCCAGCATTTT,CASSLVLGMSPQHF
once,TRBV6-5,15,TRBJ1-6,-,TGTGCCAGCAGCCTTGGGGCAACAGGGAGTTCACCCCTCCACTTT,CASSLGATGSSPLHF
few,TRBV7-6,15,TRBJ2-1,TRBD1,TGTGCCAGCAGCAGGACAGGGCAATCTTACAATGAGCAGTTCTTC,CASSRTGQSYNEQFF
-,TRBV30,14,TRBJ2-2,-,TGTGCCTGGAGTTTAGGTACGAACACCGGGGAGCTGTTTTTT,CAWSLGTNTGELFF
-,TRBV18,15,TRBJ2-4,-,TGTGCCAGCTCACCCAGGTCGGTAGCCAAAAACATTCAGTACTTC,CASSPRSVAKNIQYF
-,TRBV19,14,TRBJ2-5,TRBD1,TGTGCCAGTAGTATCAGAGGACAGGGAGAGACCCAGTACTTC,CASSIRGQGETQYF
-,TRBV28,12,TRBJ2-7,TRBD2,TGTGCCATTAAAGCGGGAGGATTCGAGCAGTACTTC,CAIKAGGFEQYF
-,TRBV9,13,TRBJ2-7,TRBD1,TGTGCCAGCAGCGACCGGGACAGGGGGCAGCAGTACTTC,CASSDRDRGQQYF
-,TRBV7-9,13,TRBJ1-1,TRBD1,TGTGCCAGCAGCTTAGTTGACAGGGCTGAAGCTTTCTTT,CASSLVDRAEAFF
-,TRBV5-3,15,TRBJ2-7,-,TGTGCCAGAAGCCCAGGGCTAGCCGTTAGGGGCGAGCAGTACTTC,CARSPGLAVRGEQYF
-,TRBV4-2,13,TRBJ2-3,-,TGTGCCAGCAGCCTTCTGGACGGGTCGACGCAGTATTTT,CASSLLDGSTQYF
-,TRBV19,15,TRBJ1-5,TRBD1,TGTGCCAGTAGTAGCAGGGACAGTCGCAATCAGCCCCAGCATTTT,CASSSRDSRNQPQHF
-,TRBV9,14,TRBJ1-2,-,TGTGCCAGCAGCGTAGCGGTTTCCCCTCGTGGCTACACCTTC,CASSVAVSPRGYTF
once,TRBV19,16,TRBJ2-2,TRBD1,TGTGCCAGTAGTAGAGGACGGACAGGGGGCTTCGGGGAGCTGTTTTTT,CASSRGRTGGFGELFF
-,TRBV27,14,TRBJ2-7,-,TGTGCCAGCAGTTCCCCCGGACAGCGAAGGAAGTGGTACTTC,CASSSPGQRRKWYF
-,TRBV28,15,TRBJ2-7,TRBD1,TGTGCCAGCAGTTCCACAGGGGAGAGTCGGTACGAGCAGTACTTC,CASSSTGESRYEQYF
-,TRBV15,21,TRBJ2-5,-,TGTGCCACCAGCAGGCCCGAGGGTGATTGGGACGGAACCTTTTTCCAAGAGACCCAGTACTTC,CATSRPEGDWDGTFFQETQYF
-,TRBV5-1,15,TRBJ2-7,TRBD1,TGCGCCAGCAGCCCATTGGAACAGGGGACCTACGAGCAGTACTTC,CASSPLEQGTYEQYF
-,TRBV11-2,13,TRBJ2-1,-,TGTGCCAGCAGCTTAAACGGGCTCGATGAGCAGTTCTTC,CASSLNGLDEQFF
-,TRBV6-1,11,TRBJ1-1,-,TGTGCCAGCCGGGGGGGGACTGAAGCTTTCTTT,CASRGGTEAFF
few,TRBV29-1,12,TRBJ2-1,TRBD2,TGCAGCGTCCGGAGCGGGGGAGGGGAGCAGTTCTTC,CSVRSGGGEQFF